The clone carrying this TCR beta chain was picked up a small number of times. Its specificity is unknown. RNA transcripts yielded amplified TCR beta CDR3 regions. In the first-round RT-PCR of the TCR CDR3, the HTBI primer set was used. Each CDR3 protein is one row after TCRdb ran MiXCR on the multiplex PCR reads. This sample has more than 350,000 distinct CDR3 sequences, with under 15% found just once. This entry comes from a study of T cells in Graves' hyperthyroidism and ophthalmopathy. Findings and limits, study-wide: Separating ophthalmopathy from stable hyperthyroidism was achieved by a 13 V-J model.

Aged 18 to 65, the patients had hyperthyroidism that was newly diagnosed and had lasted under 2 months. Patients were excluded for uncontrolled infection, other autoimmune disease, pregnancy or lactation. This sample holds PBMCs from less than 11 ml fresh peripheral blood. The CDR3 length is 16 residues. CDR1 is SGHVS, CDR2 FQNEAQ, per germline. Trimming removed 5 bases from V and 1 base from J; junction bases left unmatched: 6. The sequenced sample consisted of blood. This clonotype was sampled from a woman younger than 45 with Graves' hyperthyroidism. This rearrangement joins TRBV7-8 to TRBJ1-5, with 9 bases identical to TRBD1. Here the CDR3 DNA reads TGTGCCAGCAGCCCAGACAGGGGGGGGAGCAATCAGCCCCAGCATTTT. Protein sequence: CASSPDRGGSNQPQHF.